This record covers a single T cell receptor beta chain. The CDR3 extends over 15 amino acids. CDR1 is SGDLS and CDR2 is YYNGEE in the germline V gene. V gave up 3 bases and J gave up 5 bases; unmatched junction bases: 10. Primed by a sample-barcoded 5' primer and a J-beta primer mix, a second PCR proceeded for about 6 to 12 cycles. TCRdb reanalysed the 5' RACE reads using MiXCR and keeps one entry per CDR3 protein. The table records 600,000 to 1,000,000 distinct CDR3 sequences, roughly 25% of them present only once. The sample is drawn from a study of blood T cells in healthy people across ages. The sample was also linked to a second study, of T cells of mothers and their children.

This clonotype originated in a boy aged 5-17 years in good health. Sequencing was performed on blood. The V gene is TRBV9, the J gene TRBJ2-7; TRBD1 matches 8 bases. CDR3 DNA sequence: TGTGCCAGCAGCGGTGGACAGGGACCCTATAACGAGCAGTACTTC. Translation: CASSGGQGPYNEQYF. Using reference TRBV9 and TRBJ2-7 for the parts outside the CDR3, the full variable domain is DSGVTQTPKHLITATGQRVTLRCSPRSGDLSVYWYQQSLDQGLQFLIQYYNGEERAKGNILERFSAQQFPDLHSELNLSSLELGDSALYFCASSGGQGPYNEQYFGPGTRLTVT.